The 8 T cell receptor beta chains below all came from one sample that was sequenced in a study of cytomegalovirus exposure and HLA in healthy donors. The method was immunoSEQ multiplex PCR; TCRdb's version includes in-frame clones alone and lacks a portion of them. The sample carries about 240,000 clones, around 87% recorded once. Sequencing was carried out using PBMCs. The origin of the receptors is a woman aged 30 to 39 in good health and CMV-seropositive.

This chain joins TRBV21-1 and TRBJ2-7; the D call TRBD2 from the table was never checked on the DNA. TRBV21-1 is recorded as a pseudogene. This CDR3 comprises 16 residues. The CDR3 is CASSKTSREIGYEQYF. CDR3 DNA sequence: TGTGCCAGCAGCAAAACATCTCGGGAGATTGGCTACGAGCAGTACTTC.

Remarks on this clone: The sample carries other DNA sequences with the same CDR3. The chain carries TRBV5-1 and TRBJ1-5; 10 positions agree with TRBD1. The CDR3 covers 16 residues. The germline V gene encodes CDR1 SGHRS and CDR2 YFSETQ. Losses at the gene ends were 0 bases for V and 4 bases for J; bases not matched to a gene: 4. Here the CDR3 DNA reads TGCGCCAGCAGCTTGGGGACAGGGGGTGGGAATCAGCCCCAGCATTTT. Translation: CASSLGTGGGNQPQHF.

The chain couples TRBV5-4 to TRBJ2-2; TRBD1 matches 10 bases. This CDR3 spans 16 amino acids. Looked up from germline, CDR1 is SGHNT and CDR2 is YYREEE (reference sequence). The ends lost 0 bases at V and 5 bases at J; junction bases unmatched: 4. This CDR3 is CASSLGQGARTGELFF. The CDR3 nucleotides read TGTGCCAGCAGCTTGGGACAGGGGGCGCGTACCGGGGAGCTGTTTTTT.

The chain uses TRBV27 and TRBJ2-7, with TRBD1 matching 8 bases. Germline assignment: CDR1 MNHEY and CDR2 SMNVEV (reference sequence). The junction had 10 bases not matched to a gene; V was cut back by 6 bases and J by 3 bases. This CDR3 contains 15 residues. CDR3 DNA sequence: TGTGCCAGCAGCCGAAAAACAGGGGGTTTCTACGAGCAGTACTTC. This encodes CASSRKTGGFYEQYF.

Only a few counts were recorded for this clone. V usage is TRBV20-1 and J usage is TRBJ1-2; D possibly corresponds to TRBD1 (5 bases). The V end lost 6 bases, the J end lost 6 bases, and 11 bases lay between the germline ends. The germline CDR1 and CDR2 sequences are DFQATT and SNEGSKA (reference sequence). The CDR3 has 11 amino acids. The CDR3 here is CSATTEDGYTF. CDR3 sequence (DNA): TGCAGTGCCACGACAGAAGATGGCTACACCTTC.

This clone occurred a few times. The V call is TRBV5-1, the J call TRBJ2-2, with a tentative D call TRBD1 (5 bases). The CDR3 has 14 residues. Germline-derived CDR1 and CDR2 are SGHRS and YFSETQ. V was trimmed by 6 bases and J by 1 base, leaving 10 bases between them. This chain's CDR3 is CASKTQENTGELFF. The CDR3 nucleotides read TGCGCCAGCAAGACACAGGAGAACACCGGGGAGCTGTTTTTT. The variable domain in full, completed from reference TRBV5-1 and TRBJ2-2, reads KAGVTQTPRYLIKTRGQQVTLSCSPISGHRSVSWYQQTPGQGLQFLFEYFSETQRNKGNFPGRFSGRQFSNSRSEMNVSTLELGDSALYLCASKTQENTGELFFGEGSRLTVL.

CDR3 nucleotide sequence: TGTGCCAGCAGTGTTCCCGGGACTAGCGGGAGGCGGTCCTACAATGAGCAGTTCTTC. Translated, it gives CASSVPGTSGRRSYNEQFF. The chain carries TRBV27 and TRBJ2-1; TRBD2 aligns across 15 bases. CDR3 length equals 19 residues. The germline CDR1 and CDR2 sequences are MNHEY and SMNVEV (reference sequence). V dropped 5 bases and J dropped 1; count of bases not matched to a gene: 9.

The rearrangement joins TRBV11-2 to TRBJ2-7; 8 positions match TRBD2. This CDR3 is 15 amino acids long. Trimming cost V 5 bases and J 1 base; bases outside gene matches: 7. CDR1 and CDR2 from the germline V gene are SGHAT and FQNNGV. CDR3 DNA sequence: TGTGCCAGCAGCCAAAGCGGGAGTCTGTCCTACGAGCAGTACTTC. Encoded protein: CASSQSGSLSYEQYF.